The T cell receptor beta chain under discussion was sequenced for a study of blood T cell repertoires in COVID-19. About the research overall: From the United States, Italy and Spain came samples of acute and convalescent COVID-19. The analysed material was cDNA or gDNA that came from T cells, B-cell-depleted T cells, or PBMCs.

The CDR3 is 11 amino acids. V was cut by 6 bases and J by 5 bases, with 6 bases left in between. CDR1 is MNHEY, CDR2 SVGAGI, per germline. Original methodology: Amplification from reference gene primers served as the basis for estimated nucleated cell counts. Data came from immunoSEQ multiplex PCR; TCRdb stores just in-frame clones and leaves some out. Clone size and V and J calls were adopted from that table, with D and trimming inferred from the DNA. The sample lists 140,000 to 150,000 clones; around 83% were seen once. V and J are TRBV6-5 and TRBJ2-3; no clear D. Sequences were obtained from peripheral blood. The clonotype originates from a human donor with acute or convalescent COVID-19. The donor label of this sample is uncertain. This CDR3 is CASRLQDTQYF. The CDR3 region has the DNA TGTGCCAGCAGATTACAAGATACGCAGTATTTT.